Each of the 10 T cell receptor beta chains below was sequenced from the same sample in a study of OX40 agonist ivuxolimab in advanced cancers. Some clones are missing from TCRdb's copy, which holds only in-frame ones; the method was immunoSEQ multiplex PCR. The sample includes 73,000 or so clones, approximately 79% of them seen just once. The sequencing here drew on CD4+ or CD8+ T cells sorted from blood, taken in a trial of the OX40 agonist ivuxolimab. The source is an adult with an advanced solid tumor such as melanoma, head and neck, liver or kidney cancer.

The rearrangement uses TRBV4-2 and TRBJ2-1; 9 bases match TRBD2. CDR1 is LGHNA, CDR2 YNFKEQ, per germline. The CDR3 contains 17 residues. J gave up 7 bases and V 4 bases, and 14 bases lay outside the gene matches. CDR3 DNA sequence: TGTGCCAGCAGCCCATTACCGGTAGCGGGAGAGGGAAATGAGCAGTTCTTC. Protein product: CASSPLPVAGEGNEQFF.

CDR3 DNA sequence: TGTGCCAGCGACAGGTTTCCCAGGGGGATGAACACTGAAGCTTTCTTT. Translation gives CASDRFPRGMNTEAFF. V usage is TRBV11-2 and J usage is TRBJ1-1; 7 bases are shared with TRBD1. This CDR3 has 16 amino acids. Germline V gene sequence: CDR1 SGHAT, CDR2 FQNNGV. V was clipped by 8 bases and J by 0 bases; unmatched bases: 12.

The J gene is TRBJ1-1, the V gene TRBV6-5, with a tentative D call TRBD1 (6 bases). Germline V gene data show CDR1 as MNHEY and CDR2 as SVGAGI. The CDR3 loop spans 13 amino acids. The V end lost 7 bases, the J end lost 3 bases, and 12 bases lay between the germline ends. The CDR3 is CASIKPGDTEAFF. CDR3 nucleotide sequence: TGTGCCAGCATCAAACCAGGGGACACTGAAGCTTTCTTT.

CDR3 region: CASTRGPPGYTF. The CDR3 nucleotides are TGTGCCAGTACGAGGGGCCCTCCGGGCTACACCTTC. The chain joins TRBV19 to TRBJ1-2; a weak D match, TRBD1 (5 bases). Trimming removed 7 bases at V and 8 bases at J, with 14 bases between. Per the germline V gene, CDR1 is LNHDA and CDR2 is SQIVND (reference sequence). The CDR3 spans 12 residues.

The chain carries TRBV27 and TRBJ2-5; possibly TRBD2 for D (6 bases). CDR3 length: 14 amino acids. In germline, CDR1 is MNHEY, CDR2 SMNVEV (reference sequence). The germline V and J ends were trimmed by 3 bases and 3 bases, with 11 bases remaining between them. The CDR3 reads CASSLWGGEETQYF. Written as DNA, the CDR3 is TGTGCCAGCAGTTTGTGGGGCGGGGAAGAGACCCAGTACTTC.

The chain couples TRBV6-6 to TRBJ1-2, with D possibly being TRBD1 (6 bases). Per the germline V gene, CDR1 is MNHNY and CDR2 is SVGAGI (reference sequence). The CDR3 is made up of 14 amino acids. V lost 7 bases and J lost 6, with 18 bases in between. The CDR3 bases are TGTGCCAGCACTGTTGCGGGGGGCAGGGATGGCTACACCTTC. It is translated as CASTVAGGRDGYTF.

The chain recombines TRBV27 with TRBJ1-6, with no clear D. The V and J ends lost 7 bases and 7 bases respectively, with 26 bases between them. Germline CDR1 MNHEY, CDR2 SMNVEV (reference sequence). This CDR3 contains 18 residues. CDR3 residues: CASNTLLSLGAPNSPLHF. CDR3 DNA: TGTGCCAGCAACACCCTGCTGTCTCTCGGCGCCCCAAATTCACCCCTCCACTTT.

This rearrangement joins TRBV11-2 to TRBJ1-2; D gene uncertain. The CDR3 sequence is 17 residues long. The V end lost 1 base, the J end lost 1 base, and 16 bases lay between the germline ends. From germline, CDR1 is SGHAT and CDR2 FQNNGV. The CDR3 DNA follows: TGTGCCAGCAGCTTAGTTGCCGGAAGATTCGGTAACTATGGCTACACCTTC. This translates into CASSLVAGRFGNYGYTF. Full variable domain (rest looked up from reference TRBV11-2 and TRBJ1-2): EAGVAQSPRYKIIEKRQSVAFWCNPISGHATLYWYQQILGQGPKLLIQFQNNGVVDDSQLPKDRFSAERLKGVDSTLKIQPAKLEDSAVYLCASSLVAGRFGNYGYTFGSGTRLTVV.

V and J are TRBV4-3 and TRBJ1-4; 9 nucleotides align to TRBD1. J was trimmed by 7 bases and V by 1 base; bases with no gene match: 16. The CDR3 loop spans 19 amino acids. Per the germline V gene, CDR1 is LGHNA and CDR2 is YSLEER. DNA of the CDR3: TGCGCCAGCAGCCAAGGGTTTATCGGACAGGGGAAGTACGGTGAAAAACTGTTTTTT. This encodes CASSQGFIGQGKYGEKLFF.

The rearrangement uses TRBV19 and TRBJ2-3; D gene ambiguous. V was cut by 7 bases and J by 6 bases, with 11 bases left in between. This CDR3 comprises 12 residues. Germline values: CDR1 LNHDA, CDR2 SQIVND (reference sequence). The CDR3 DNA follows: TGTGCCAGTACCTCTAGGGCCGATACGCAGTATTTT. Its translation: CASTSRADTQYF.